Each of the 18 T cell receptor beta chains below was sequenced from the same sample in a study of T cell responses to AZD1222 COVID-19 vaccine. TCRdb's copy holds only in-frame clones and misses some; the assay was immunoSEQ multiplex PCR. The sample has around 140,000 clones, 80% to 95% seen once. This specimen was peripheral blood, taken 28 days after the second AZD1222 dose. The receptors shown here come from an adult who received the AZD1222 COVID-19 vaccine.

The chain couples TRBV19 to TRBJ2-5, with 11 positions matching TRBD1. After removal of 4 bases from V and 5 bases from J, the junction contained 9 bases not matched to a gene. CDR3 size: 16 residues. CDR1 is LNHDA and CDR2 is SQIVND in the germline V gene (reference sequence). The CDR3, as DNA: TGTGCCAGTAGTAAAGACCGGACAGGGGGCCTCGAGACCCAGTACTTC. This sequence encodes CASSKDRTGGLETQYF.

This chain joins TRBV20-1 and TRBJ2-2, with TRBD2 matching over 10 bases. The ends lost 3 bases at V and 1 base at J; junction bases unmatched: 11. Germline V CDR1 and CDR2: DFQATT, SNEGSKA (reference sequence). This CDR3 has 18 residues. The DNA for the CDR3 is TGCAGTGCTAGTTCGTCTAGCGGGAGAAGTCGGAACACCGGGGAGCTGTTTTTT. Encoded protein: CSASSSSGRSRNTGELFF.

The rearrangement uses TRBV7-9 and TRBJ1-1; no firm D call. This CDR3 has 12 residues. From germline, CDR1 is SEHNR and CDR2 FQNEAQ (reference sequence). V was shortened by 1 base and J by 0 bases, with 0 bases between the two germline ends. The CDR3: CASSLVNTEAFF. CDR3 coding DNA: TGTGCCAGCAGCTTAGTGAACACTGAAGCTTTCTTT. Full variable domain (remainder filled in from reference TRBV7-9 and TRBJ1-1): DTGVSQNPRHKITKRGQNVTFRCDPISEHNRLYWYRQTLGQGPEFLTYFQNEAQLEKSRLLSDRFSAERPKGSFSTLEIQRTEQGDSAMYLCASSLVNTEAFFGQGTRLTVV.

The chain links TRBV11-2 to TRBJ2-7; D tentatively reads TRBD1 or TRBD2 (7 bases each). V was shortened by 5 bases and J by 6 bases, with 17 bases between the two germline ends. CDR1 is SGHAT and CDR2 is FQNNGV in the germline V gene. The CDR3 runs 14 residues. The DNA for the CDR3 is TGTGCCAGCAGCCTTCAGACAGGGAGGGTCGAGCAGTACTTC. This translates into CASSLQTGRVEQYF.

The chain employs TRBV18 and TRBJ2-7; no clear D gene. The CDR3 runs 15 residues. The V end lost 2 bases, the J end lost 2 bases, and 13 bases lay between the germline ends. Germline CDR1 is KGHSH and CDR2 is LQKENI. The CDR3 region is CASSPISSTTYEQYF. In DNA, the CDR3 is TGTGCCAGCTCACCAATTTCGAGCACTACCTACGAGCAGTACTTC.

The rearrangement joins TRBV4-1 to TRBJ2-3; D gene uncertain. CDR3 size: 15 residues. From germline, CDR1 is MGHRA and CDR2 YSYEKL. The V gene lost 1 base and the J gene lost 1 base, with 9 bases spanning the gap. CDR3 coding DNA: TGCGCCAGCAGCCAAGGGCGATTGGGCACAGATACGCAGTATTTT. This gives the protein CASSQGRLGTDTQYF.

The chain combines TRBV4-1 with TRBJ1-5; D might be TRBD1 (6 bases). Trimming pared 0 bases from V and 5 bases from J, leaving 11 bases between. In germline, CDR1 is MGHRA, CDR2 YSYEKL. The CDR3 sequence is 15 residues long. In DNA, the CDR3 is TGCGCCAGCAGCCAAGATCCGGACAGTTATCAGCCCCAGCATTTT. Its translation: CASSQDPDSYQPQHF.

In the case of this clone: The identical CDR3 is also encoded by other nucleotide sequences in the sample. The J gene is TRBJ1-5, the V gene TRBV24-1; the D gene is possibly TRBD1 (5 bases). The CDR3 is 14 amino acids. Deletions cut 5 bases from V and 1 base from J, with 8 bases between. Germline CDR1 is KGHDR and CDR2 is SFDVKD. The CDR3: CATSGGSSNQPQHF. CDR3 nucleotides: TGTGCCACCAGTGGGGGGTCGAGCAATCAGCCCCAGCATTTT.

The sample holds one count of this clone. The chain links TRBV29-1 to TRBJ1-2; maybe TRBD1 (6 bases). The CDR3 runs to 12 residues. V was cut by 6 bases and J by 5 bases, with 13 bases left in between. CDR1 and CDR2 (germline): SQVTM, ANQGSEA. The CDR3 region is CSVSGERYGYTF. The CDR3 DNA reads as TGCAGCGTCTCAGGGGAGAGGTATGGCTACACCTTC. Full variable domain (missing parts from reference TRBV29-1 and TRBJ1-2): SAVISQKPSRDICQRGTSLTIQCQVDSQVTMMFWYRQQPGQSLTLIATANQGSEATYESGFVIDKFPISRPNLTFSTLTVSNMSPEDSSIYLCSVSGERYGYTFGSGTRLTVV.

The chain is built from TRBV7-9 and TRBJ2-7, with D unresolved. V lost 5 bases, J lost 6 bases, and 23 bases lay in between. The CDR3 length is 16 residues. Germline lookup yields CDR1 SEHNR and CDR2 FQNEAQ (reference sequence). CDR3 in DNA: TGTGCCAGCAGCCCGCCTTTGGCCCCAGGCGGTTTCGAGCAGTACTTC. As protein: CASSPPLAPGGFEQYF. Full variable domain (rest looked up from reference TRBV7-9 and TRBJ2-7): DTGVSQNPRHKITKRGQNVTFRCDPISEHNRLYWYRQTLGQGPEFLTYFQNEAQLEKSRLLSDRFSAERPKGSFSTLEIQRTEQGDSAMYLCASSPPLAPGGFEQYFGPGTRLTVT.

The rearrangement joins TRBV5-1 to TRBJ1-2; 9 nucleotides match TRBD1. Germline CDR1 is SGHRS and CDR2 is YFSETQ. V dropped 9 bases and J dropped 1; count of bases not matched to a gene: 4. The CDR3 contains 13 residues. The chain's CDR3 is CATRTGDNYGYTF. CDR3 nucleotide sequence: TGCGCCACTCGGACAGGGGATAACTATGGCTACACCTTC.

The CDR3 protein is CASSFGQGNYEQYF. The CDR3 DNA reads as TGTGCCAGCAGCTTTGGACAGGGGAACTACGAGCAGTACTTC. The rearrangement links TRBV9 to TRBJ2-7; 9 bases map to TRBD1. V dropped 4 bases and J dropped 3; count of bases not matched to a gene: 5. Germline V gene lookup returns CDR1 SGDLS and CDR2 YYNGEE. The CDR3 runs to 14 residues.

This clone occurred once. Other DNA variants within this sample encode the same CDR3. The chain employs TRBV7-2 and TRBJ1-1; D is unresolved. Per the germline V gene, CDR1 is SGHTA and CDR2 is FQGNSA. This CDR3 spans 13 amino acids. The V and J ends lost 1 base and 1 base respectively, with 4 bases between them. The CDR3 is CASSLDRNTEAFF. The CDR3 DNA follows: TGTGCCAGCAGCTTAGATCGGAACACTGAAGCTTTCTTT.

The chain uses TRBV5-4 and TRBJ1-5; D is perhaps TRBD1 (5 bases). The CDR3 totals 14 residues. The ends were cut back, 0 bases at V and 4 bases at J, with 8 bases in the middle. CDR1 and CDR2 from the germline V gene are SGHNT and YYREEE (reference sequence). CDR3 sequence reads: CASSLVGENQPQHF. Written as DNA, the CDR3 is TGTGCCAGCAGCTTGGTGGGGGAAAATCAGCCCCAGCATTTT.

The rearrangement uses TRBV27 and TRBJ1-5, with D possibly matching TRBD1 (6 bases). Germline lookup yields CDR1 MNHEY and CDR2 SMNVEV (reference sequence). The length of the CDR3 is 14 residues. With 7 bases removed from V and 4 bases from J, the gap between germline ends came to 14 bases. Here the CDR3 reads CASTSRGLNQPQHF. In DNA, the CDR3 is TGTGCCAGCACGTCAAGGGGGTTGAATCAGCCCCAGCATTTT.

This clone came up once. The chain employs TRBV6-1 and TRBJ2-1; maybe TRBD2 (6 bases). CDR3 length: 15 amino acids. CDR1 MNHNS and CDR2 SASEGT come from the germline V gene. With 6 bases removed from V and 8 bases from J, the gap between germline ends came to 20 bases. CDR3 residues: CASSSRLGGGDEQFF. The CDR3 DNA reads TGTGCCAGCAGCTCCCGTCTGGGTGGAGGGGATGAGCAGTTCTTC.

The V gene is TRBV28, the J gene TRBJ1-4; no reliable D call. CDR1 is MDHEN and CDR2 is SYDVKM in the germline V gene. CDR3 length: 15 residues. V was clipped by 6 bases and J by 0 bases, with 11 bases between them. Here the CDR3 reads CASREGGATNEKLFF. The DNA of the CDR3 is TGTGCCAGCAGGGAAGGAGGTGCAACTAATGAAAAACTGTTTTTT.

A single count supports this clone. The chain recombines TRBV10-1 with TRBJ1-3; tentative D call: TRBD1 (5 bases). Germline lookup yields CDR1 WNHNN and CDR2 SYGVQD (reference sequence). V dropped 2 bases and J dropped 1 base, with 9 bases sitting between them. The CDR3 has 15 amino acids. This CDR3 reads CASSESRGSGNTIYF. The CDR3 coding sequence is TGCGCCAGCAGTGAGAGCCGGGGGTCTGGAAACACCATATATTTT.